This T cell receptor (beta chain) was captured by sequencing in a study of T cells in Graves' hyperthyroidism and ophthalmopathy. TCR beta CDR3 regions were amplified from RNA. First-round RT-PCR of the TCR CDR3 relied on the HTBI primer set. MiXCR, applied by TCRdb to the multiplex PCR reads, yields one record per CDR3 protein. The table shows over 650,000 distinct CDR3 sequences, with roughly 15% occurring only once. This CDR3 has 14 residues. Germline CDR1 SGHDT, CDR2 YYEEEE. The V gene end was trimmed by 2 bases and the J gene end by 4 bases; junction bases not matched to a gene: 5. The specimen sequenced was blood. The rearrangement links TRBV5-6 to TRBJ1-1; 7 bases match TRBD1. The TCR originated in a man between 18 and 35 years old with Graves' hyperthyroidism. Here the CDR3 reads CASSLGGSVTEAFF. In DNA, the CDR3 is TGTGCCAGCAGCTTAGGGGGCTCGGTCACTGAAGCTTTCTTT. Filled out from reference TRBV5-6 and TRBJ1-1, the complete variable domain reads DAGVTQSPTHLIKTRGQQVTLRCSPKSGHDTVSWYQQALGQGPQFIFQYYEEEERQRGNFPDRFSGHQFPNYSSELNVNALLLGDSALYLCASSLGGSVTEAFFGQGTRLTVV.